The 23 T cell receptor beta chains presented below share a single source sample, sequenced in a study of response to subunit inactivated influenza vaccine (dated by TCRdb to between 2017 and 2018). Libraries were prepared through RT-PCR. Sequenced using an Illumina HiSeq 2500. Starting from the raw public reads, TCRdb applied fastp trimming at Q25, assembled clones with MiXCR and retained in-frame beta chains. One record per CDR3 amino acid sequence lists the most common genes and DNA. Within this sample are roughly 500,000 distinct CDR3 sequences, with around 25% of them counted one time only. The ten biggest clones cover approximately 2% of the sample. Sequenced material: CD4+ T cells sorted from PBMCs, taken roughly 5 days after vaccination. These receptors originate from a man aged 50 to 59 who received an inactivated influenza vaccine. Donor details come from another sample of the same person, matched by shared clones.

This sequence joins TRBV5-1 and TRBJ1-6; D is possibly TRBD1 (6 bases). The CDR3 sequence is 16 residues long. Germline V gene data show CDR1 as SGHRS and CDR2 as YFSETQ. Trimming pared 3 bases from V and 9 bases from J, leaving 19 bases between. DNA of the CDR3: TGCGCCAGCAGCTGGGGGCCGGGGGTAGAACGTTCACCCCTCCACTTT. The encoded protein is CASSWGPGVERSPLHF.

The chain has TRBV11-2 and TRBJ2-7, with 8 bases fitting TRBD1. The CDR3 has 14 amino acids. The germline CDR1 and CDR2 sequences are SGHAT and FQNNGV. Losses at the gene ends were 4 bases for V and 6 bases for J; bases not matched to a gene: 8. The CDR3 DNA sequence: TGTGCCAGCAGCTGGGACAGGTTAATTAGCGAGCAGTACTTC. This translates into CASSWDRLISEQYF.

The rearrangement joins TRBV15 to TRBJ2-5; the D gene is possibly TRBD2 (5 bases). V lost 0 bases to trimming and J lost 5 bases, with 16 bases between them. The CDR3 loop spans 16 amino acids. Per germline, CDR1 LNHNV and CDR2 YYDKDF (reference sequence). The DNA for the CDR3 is TGTGCCACCAGCAGAGATAGGAATGAGGGATGGGAGACCCAGTACTTC. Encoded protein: CATSRDRNEGWETQYF.

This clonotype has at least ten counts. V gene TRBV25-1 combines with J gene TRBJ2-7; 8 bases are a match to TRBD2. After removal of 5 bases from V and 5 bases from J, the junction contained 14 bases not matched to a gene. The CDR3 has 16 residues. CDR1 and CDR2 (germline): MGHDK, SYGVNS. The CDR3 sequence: CASSLTLSGMAHEQYF. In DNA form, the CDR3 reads TGTGCCAGCAGTCTTACCCTTAGCGGGATGGCCCACGAGCAGTACTTC.

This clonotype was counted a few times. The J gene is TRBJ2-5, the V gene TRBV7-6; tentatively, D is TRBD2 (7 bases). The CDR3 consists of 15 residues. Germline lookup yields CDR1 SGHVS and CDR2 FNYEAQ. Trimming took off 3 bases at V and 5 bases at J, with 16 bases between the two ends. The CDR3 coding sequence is TGTGCCAGCAGCTTGGGGGCGGGAGTGGCGGAGACCCAGTACTTC. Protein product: CASSLGAGVAETQYF.

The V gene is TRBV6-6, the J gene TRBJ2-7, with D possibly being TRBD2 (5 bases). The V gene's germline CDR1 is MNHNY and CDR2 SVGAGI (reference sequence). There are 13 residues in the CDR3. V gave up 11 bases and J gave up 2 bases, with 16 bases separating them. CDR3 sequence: CARSGYSTYEQYF. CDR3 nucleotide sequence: TGTGCCCGATCGGGGTATTCGACCTACGAGCAGTACTTC.

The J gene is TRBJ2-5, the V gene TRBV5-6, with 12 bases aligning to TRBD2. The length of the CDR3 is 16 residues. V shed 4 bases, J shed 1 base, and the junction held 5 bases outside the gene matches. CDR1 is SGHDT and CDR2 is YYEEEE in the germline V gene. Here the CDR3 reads CASSLTSGGFQETQYF. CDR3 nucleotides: TGTGCCAGCAGCCTGACTAGCGGGGGATTCCAAGAGACCCAGTACTTC.

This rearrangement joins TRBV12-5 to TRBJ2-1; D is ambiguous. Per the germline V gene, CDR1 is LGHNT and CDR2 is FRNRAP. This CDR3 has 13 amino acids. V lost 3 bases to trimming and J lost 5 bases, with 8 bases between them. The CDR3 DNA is TGTGCTAGTGGTTTATCAGGACACAATGAGCAGTTCTTC. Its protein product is CASGLSGHNEQFF.

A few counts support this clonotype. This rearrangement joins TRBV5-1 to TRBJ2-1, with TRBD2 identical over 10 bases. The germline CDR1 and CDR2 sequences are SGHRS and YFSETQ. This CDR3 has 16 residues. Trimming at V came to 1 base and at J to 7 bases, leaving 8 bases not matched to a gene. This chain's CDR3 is CASSLQSGGAVNEQFF. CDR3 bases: TGCGCCAGCAGCTTGCAAAGCGGGGGGGCCGTGAATGAGCAGTTCTTC.

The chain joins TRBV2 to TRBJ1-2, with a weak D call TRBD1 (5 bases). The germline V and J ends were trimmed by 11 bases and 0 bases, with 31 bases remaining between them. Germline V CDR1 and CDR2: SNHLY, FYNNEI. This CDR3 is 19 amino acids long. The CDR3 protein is CALCHHTPSLTGANYGYTF. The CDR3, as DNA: TGTGCCCTCTGCCACCATACACCCTCTCTGACGGGGGCTAACTATGGCTACACCTTC. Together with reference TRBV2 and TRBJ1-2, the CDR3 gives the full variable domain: EPEVTQTPSHQVTQMGQEVILRCVPISNHLYFYWYRQILGQKVEFLVSFYNNEISEKSEIFDDQFSVERPDGSNFTLKIRSTKLEDSAMYFCALCHHTPSLTGANYGYTFGSGTRLTVV.

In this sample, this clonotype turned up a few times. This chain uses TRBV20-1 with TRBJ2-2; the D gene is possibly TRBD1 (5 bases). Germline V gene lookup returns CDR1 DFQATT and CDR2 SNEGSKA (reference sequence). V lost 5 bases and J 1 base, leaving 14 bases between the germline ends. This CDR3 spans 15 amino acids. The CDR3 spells CSAPSRVKNTGELFF. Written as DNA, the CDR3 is TGCAGTGCTCCCTCCAGGGTTAAGAACACCGGGGAGCTGTTTTTT.

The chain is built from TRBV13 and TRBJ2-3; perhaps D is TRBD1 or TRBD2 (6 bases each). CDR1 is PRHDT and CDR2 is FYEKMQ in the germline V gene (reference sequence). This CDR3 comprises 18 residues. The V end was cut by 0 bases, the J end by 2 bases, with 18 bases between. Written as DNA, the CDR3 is TGTGCCAGCAGCTTAGGTCGGTTCCGGGGGCGAACCACAGATACGCAGTATTTT. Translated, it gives CASSLGRFRGRTTDTQYF.

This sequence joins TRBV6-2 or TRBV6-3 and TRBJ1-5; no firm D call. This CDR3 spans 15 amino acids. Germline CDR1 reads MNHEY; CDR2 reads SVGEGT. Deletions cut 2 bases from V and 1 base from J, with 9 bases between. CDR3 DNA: TGTGCCAGCAGTTACGAGGGATCCAGCAATCAGCCCCAGCATTTT. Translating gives CASSYEGSSNQPQHF.

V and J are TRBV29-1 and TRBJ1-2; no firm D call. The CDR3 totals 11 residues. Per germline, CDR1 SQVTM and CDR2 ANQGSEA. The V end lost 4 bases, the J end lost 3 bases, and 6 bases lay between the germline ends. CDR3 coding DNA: TGCAGCGTTGGGCAGGACTATGGCTACACCTTC. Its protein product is CSVGQDYGYTF.

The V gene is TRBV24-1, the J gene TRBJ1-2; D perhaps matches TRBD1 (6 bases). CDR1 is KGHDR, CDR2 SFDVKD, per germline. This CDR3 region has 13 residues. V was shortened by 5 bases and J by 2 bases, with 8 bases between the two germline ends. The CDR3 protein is CATSVTGNYGYTF. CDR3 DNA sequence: TGTGCCACCAGTGTAACAGGGAACTATGGCTACACCTTC.

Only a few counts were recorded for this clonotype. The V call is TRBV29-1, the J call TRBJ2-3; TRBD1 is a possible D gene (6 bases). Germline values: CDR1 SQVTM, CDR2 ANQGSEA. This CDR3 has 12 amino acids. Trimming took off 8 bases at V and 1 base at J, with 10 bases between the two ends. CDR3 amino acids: CSSRTGTDTQYF. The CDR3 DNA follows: TGCAGCTCTAGGACAGGCACAGATACGCAGTATTTT.

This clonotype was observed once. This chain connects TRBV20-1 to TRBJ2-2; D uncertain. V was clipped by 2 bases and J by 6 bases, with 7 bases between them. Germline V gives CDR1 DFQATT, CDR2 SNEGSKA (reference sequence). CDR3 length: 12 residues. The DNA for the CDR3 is TGCAGTGCTAGATGGGTGGCCGGGGAGCTGTTTTTT. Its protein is CSARWVAGELFF.

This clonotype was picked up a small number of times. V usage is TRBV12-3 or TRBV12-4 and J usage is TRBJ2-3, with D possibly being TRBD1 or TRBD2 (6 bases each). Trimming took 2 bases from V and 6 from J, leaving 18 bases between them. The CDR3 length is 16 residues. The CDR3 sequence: CASSLLPKGGRDTQYF. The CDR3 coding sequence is TGTGCCAGCAGTTTACTCCCTAAGGGGGGCCGGGATACGCAGTATTTT.

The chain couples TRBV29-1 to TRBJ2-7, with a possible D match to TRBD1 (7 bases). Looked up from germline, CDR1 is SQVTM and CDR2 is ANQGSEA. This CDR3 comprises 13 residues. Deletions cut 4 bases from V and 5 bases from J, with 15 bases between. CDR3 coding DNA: TGCAGCGTTGCGGAGGGGGCGGCCCACGAGCAGTACTTC. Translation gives CSVAEGAAHEQYF.

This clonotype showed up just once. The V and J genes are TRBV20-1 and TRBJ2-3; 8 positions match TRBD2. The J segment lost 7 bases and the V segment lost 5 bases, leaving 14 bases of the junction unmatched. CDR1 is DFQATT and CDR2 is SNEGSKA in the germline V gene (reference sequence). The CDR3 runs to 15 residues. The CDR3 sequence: CSAGPPGREAYTQYF. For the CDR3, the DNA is TGCAGTGCTGGACCCCCCGGGCGGGAGGCCTATACGCAGTATTTT.

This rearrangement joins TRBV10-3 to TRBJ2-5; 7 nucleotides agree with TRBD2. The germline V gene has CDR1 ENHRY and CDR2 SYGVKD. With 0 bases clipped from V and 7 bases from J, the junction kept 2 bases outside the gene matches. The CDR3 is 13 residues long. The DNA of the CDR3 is TGTGCCATCAGTGAGTCGGGGAGGGGGACCCAGTACTTC. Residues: CAISESGRGTQYF.

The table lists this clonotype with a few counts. In nucleotides, the CDR3 is TGTGCCAGCAGTTTAGTCAGGGACTACACAGATACGCAGTATTTT. Residues: CASSLVRDYTDTQYF. The rearrangement links TRBV12-3 or TRBV12-4 to TRBJ2-3; the match to TRBD2 covers 7 bases. CDR3 length equals 15 residues. The V gene end was trimmed by 1 base and the J gene end by 2 bases; junction bases not matched to a gene: 3.

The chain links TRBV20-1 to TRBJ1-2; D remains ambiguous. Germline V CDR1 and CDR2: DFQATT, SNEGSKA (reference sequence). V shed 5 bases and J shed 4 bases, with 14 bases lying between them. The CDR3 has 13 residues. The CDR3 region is CSAGQIGRYGYTF. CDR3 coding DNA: TGCAGTGCTGGTCAAATTGGTCGCTATGGCTACACCTTC.